The T cell receptor (beta chain) described here comes from a study of blood T cells in healthy people across ages (dated by TCRdb to the mid-2010s). At the level of the whole study: Template switching captured roughly one uniquely barcoded TCR beta cDNA molecule per two T cells in model experiments. Using the same blood draw, the study looked at two additional independent replicas of 1 million unique cDNA reads for two donors, one aged 18 to 30 and the other aged 80 or older. To track age-related changes in TCR beta repertoire diversity, the study relied on deep sequencing normalized with unique cDNA molecular identifiers. Four age groups were formed from the donors: young (average about 16 years), middle-aged (around 37), aged (approximately 60) and long-lived (approximately 78). Results the study describes overall, beyond this receptor: Because profiling used bulk unsorted PBMCs, naive and antigen-experienced compartments could not be compared conclusively. Compared with the aged group, more naive CD4+ T cells, fewer expanded clones and increased TCR diversity were shown by the long-lived group, suggesting age selection. The CMV infection status of donors was not known, potentially confounding age-related changes in expanded clonotypes. As age increased, observed TCR beta diversity per million T cells dropped in a roughly linear way, and a significant reduction was already evident by age about 40. Total diversity estimates from one million sequenced T cells were considered lower bounds and underestimates. The percentage of naive T cells measured by flow cytometry correlated strongly with observed TCR beta diversity.

Relative to germline, V is 6 bases shorter and J is 6 bases shorter, with 13 bases between their ends. The cysteine opens and the phenylalanine closes a CDR3 of 13 amino acids. Only the CDR3 region is kept as DNA, spanning 39 bases read in frame from base 1. CDR1 and CDR2, looked up from the germline V gene, are SNHLY and FYNNEI. To note about this clonotype: This receptor's antigen is unknown. There are no base qualities to consult, and no much larger clone falls within one base.

Libraries came from 5' RACE. For sequencing, an Illumina HiSeq 2500 was employed. A second PCR of 7 to 11 cycles was performed with a sample-barcoded 5' primer and a J-beta primer mix. Each TCR beta cDNA molecule received a unique molecular identifier from a template-switch 5' adaptor carrying 12 random nucleotides. At least 2.5 million CDR3-containing paired-end reads were obtained from each sample. First-strand cDNA was synthesized from all RNA with the Mint cDNA synthesis kit, primed by a TRBC-specific oligonucleotide. All cDNA was treated with uracil-DNA glycosylase and then went through a first 18-cycle PCR with the universal primers M1SS and BC2_uni_R. On the authors' methods: For normalization, 1 million high-quality reads were randomly selected from each sample, with every read carrying a distinct molecular identifier. Reads with shared molecular identifiers were discarded instead of being binned into consensus sequences. MiTCR, run with a Q25 quality threshold and the strictest error-elimination algorithm, handled CDR3 identification, clonotype clustering and error correction. A nonparametric unseen species model with Euler transformation was used to estimate a lower bound on total TCR beta diversity. Through fastp at Q25 and MiXCR, TCRdb rebuilt clones from the public reads, retaining in-frame beta chains. Rows with a matching CDR3 protein are joined into one entry that keeps the most common DNA and genes. These V and J calls derive from TCRdb rather than the authors' analysis. The sample has some 890,000 distinct CDR3 sequences on record, 25% to 35% of them singletons. The ten biggest clones cover around 9.6% of the sample.

The 39 donors, aged about 6 to 95 years, were systemically healthy Caucasian individuals from Russia. Roughly 9 milliliters of peripheral blood were drawn from each donor into EDTA-treated Vacutainer tubes. PBMCs were isolated by Ficoll-Paque density-gradient centrifugation, with at least 6.5 million obtained per sample. Trizol reagent was used to extract total RNA from PBMCs, with at least 5 micrograms per sample. For every donor, flow cytometry on a PBMC aliquot measured the percentage of naive CD45RAhigh/CD27high T cells. These data also formed part of another study, on T cells of mothers and their children. As that second study puts it: Donors were nine systemically healthy Caucasian individuals: three mothers and their six children. cDNA synthesis consumed the entire amount of extracted RNA, loaded at 1.5 ug RNA in each 15 ul reaction. In the second PCR, the M1S primer introduced both the sample barcodes and 2-4 random nucleotides. More than 8 million TCR beta CDR3 reads were obtained from each mother, and about 3 million reads were obtained from each child. TCR recombination output is similarly shaped by thymic selection in related and unrelated pairs, with a minor effect exerted by inherited differences. Normalized repertoire overlap was always slightly but never significantly higher in related than unrelated mother-child pairs. No persistent microchimeric T cell clones were found, with a detection sensitivity of approximately 94 clones per million clonotypes. In the study, deep NGS was used to compare the TCR beta repertoires of mothers and children, and features distinguishing related mother-child pairs from unrelated individuals were sought. On average, the children were about 10 +/- 4 years old, while the mothers were approximately 41 +/- 4 years old. Libraries were sequenced on Illumina HiSeq 2000 with 100+100 nt paired-end reads after adapter ligation with NEBNext reagents. To prevent cross-contamination, the mother and child libraries were prepared a month apart and were sequenced in separate runs. For each donor, somewhere between about 500,000 and 2,000,000 distinct TCR beta clonotypes were identified. Naive TCR beta clonotypes were estimated from low-frequency clonotypes matched to each donor's FACS-determined naive share, without sorting.

Sequenced input: blood. The rearrangement joined TRBV2 to TRBJ2-3; the D gene cannot be named for sure. The receptor comes from a woman aged 40 to 50 in good health. The encoded CDR3 is CASSSDPGDTQYF. The nucleotide sequence reads as follows: TGTGCCAGCAGCTCGGACCCTGGGGATACGCAGTATTTT.